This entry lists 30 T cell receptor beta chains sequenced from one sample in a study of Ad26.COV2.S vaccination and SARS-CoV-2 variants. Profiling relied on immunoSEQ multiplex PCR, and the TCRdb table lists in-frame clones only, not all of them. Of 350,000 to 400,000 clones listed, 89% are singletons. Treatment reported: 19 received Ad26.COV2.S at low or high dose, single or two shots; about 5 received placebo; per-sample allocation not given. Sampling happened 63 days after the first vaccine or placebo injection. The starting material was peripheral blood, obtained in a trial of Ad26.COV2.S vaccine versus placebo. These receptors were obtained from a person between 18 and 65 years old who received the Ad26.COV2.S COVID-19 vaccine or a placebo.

CDR3 sequence (DNA): TGTGCCAGCAGCTTAGGGACTAGTGTTGTCGATGAGCAGTTCTTC. It translates to CASSLGTSVVDEQFF. The chain links TRBV7-9 to TRBJ2-1, with TRBD2 matching 7 bases. V trimming: 1 base; J trimming: 8 bases; junction bases outside the gene matches: 8. The CDR3 runs 15 residues. Per the germline V gene, CDR1 is SEHNR and CDR2 is FQNEAQ (reference sequence). Full variable domain (missing parts from reference TRBV7-9 and TRBJ2-1): DTGVSQNPRHKITKRGQNVTFRCDPISEHNRLYWYRQTLGQGPEFLTYFQNEAQLEKSRLLSDRFSAERPKGSFSTLEIQRTEQGDSAMYLCASSLGTSVVDEQFFGPGTRLTVL.

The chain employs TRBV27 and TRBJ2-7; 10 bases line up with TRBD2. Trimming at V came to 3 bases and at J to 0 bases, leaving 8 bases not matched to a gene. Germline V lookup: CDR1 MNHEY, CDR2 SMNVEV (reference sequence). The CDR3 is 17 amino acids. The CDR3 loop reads CASSFNPASGSSYEQYF. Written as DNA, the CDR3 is TGTGCCAGCAGTTTTAATCCCGCTAGCGGGAGCTCCTACGAGCAGTACTTC.

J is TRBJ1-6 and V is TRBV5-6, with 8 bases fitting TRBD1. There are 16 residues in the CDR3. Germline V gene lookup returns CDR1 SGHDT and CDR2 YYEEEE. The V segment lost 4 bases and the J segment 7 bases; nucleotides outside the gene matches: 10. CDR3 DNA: TGTGCCAGCAGCGCCGACAGGGGCGCCCTGAATTCACCCCTCCACTTT. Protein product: CASSADRGALNSPLHF.

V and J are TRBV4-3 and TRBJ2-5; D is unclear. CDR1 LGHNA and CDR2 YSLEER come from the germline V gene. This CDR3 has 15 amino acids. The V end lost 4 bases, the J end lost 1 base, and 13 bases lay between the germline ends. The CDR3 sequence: CASSLNLGSQETQYF. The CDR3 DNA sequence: TGCGCCAGCAGCCTGAACCTGGGGTCCCAAGAGACCCAGTACTTC.

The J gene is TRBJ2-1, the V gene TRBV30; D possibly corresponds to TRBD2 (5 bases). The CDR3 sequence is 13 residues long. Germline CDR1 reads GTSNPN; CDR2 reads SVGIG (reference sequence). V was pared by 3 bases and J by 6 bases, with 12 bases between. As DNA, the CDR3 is TGTGCCTGGAGACCGGACTGGGGCAATGAGCAGTTCTTC. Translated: CAWRPDWGNEQFF.

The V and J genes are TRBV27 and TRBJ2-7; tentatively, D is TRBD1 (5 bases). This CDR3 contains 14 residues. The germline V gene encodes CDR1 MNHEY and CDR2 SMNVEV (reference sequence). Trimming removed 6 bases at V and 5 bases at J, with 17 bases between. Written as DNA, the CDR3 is TGTGCCAGCAGATCAACGAGTAAGGGGAACGAGCAGTACTTC. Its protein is CASRSTSKGNEQYF.

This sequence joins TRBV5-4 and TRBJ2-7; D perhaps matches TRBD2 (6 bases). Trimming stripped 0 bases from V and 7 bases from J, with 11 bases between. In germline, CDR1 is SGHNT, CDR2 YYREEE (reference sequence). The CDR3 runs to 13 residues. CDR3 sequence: CASSLVGGVEQYF. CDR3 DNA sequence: TGTGCCAGCAGCTTGGTTGGAGGGGTAGAGCAGTACTTC.

The CDR3 spells CASSEARVFGEQYF. CDR3 DNA sequence: TGTGCCAGCAGTGAAGCCAGGGTCTTTGGCGAGCAGTACTTC. The genes are TRBV2 and TRBJ2-7, with D possibly being TRBD1 (5 bases). Between the trimmed V and J ends, which lost 0 bases and 6 bases, there was a span of 12 bases. CDR3 length equals 14 residues. From germline, CDR1 is SNHLY and CDR2 FYNNEI.

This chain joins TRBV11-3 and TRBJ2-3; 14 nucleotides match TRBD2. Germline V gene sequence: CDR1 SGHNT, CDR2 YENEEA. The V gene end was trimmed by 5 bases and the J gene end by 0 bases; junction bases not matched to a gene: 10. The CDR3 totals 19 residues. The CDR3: CASSPGLAGVVTSTDTQYF. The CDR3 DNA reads TGTGCCAGCAGCCCGGGACTAGCGGGAGTCGTTACTAGCACAGATACGCAGTATTTT.

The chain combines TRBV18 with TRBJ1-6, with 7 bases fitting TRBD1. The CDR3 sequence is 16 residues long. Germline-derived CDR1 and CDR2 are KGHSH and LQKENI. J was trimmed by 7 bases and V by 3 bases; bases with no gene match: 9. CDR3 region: CASSPATGQSNSPLHF. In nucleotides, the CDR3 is TGTGCCAGCTCACCGGCTACGGGACAGTCAAATTCACCCCTCCACTTT.

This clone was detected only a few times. The CDR3 nucleotides read TGTGCCAGCAGCCCAACGGATTTGAATTCACCCCTCCACTTT. This sequence encodes CASSPTDLNSPLHF. The rearrangement links TRBV9 to TRBJ1-6; D is ambiguous. Trimming took off 4 bases at V and 7 bases at J, with 12 bases between the two ends. CDR3 size: 14 residues. Per germline, CDR1 SGDLS and CDR2 YYNGEE.

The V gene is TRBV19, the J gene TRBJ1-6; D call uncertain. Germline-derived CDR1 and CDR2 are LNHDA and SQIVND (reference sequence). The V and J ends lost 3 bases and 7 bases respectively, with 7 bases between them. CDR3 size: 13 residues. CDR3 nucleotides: TGTGCCAGTAGTATTGAGGGAAATTCACCCCTCCACTTT. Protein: CASSIEGNSPLHF.

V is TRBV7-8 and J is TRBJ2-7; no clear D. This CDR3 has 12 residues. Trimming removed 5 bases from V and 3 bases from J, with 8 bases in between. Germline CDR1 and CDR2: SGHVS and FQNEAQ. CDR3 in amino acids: CASSPVDYEQYF. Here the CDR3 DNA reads TGTGCCAGCAGCCCGGTGGACTACGAGCAGTACTTC.

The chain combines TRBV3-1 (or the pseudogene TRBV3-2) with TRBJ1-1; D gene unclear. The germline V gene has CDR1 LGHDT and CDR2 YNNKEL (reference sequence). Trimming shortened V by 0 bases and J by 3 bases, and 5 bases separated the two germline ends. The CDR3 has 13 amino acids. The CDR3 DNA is TGTGCCAGCAGCCAAGATGCGTACACTGAAGCTTTCTTT. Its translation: CASSQDAYTEAFF.

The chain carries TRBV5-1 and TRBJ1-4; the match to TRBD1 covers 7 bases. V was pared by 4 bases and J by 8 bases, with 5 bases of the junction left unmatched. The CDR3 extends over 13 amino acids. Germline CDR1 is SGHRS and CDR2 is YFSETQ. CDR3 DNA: TGCGCCAGCAGCCCCGACAGGGACGAAAAACTGTTTTTT. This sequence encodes CASSPDRDEKLFF.

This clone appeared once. The CDR3: CASSLGDGNNQPQHF. The CDR3, as DNA: TGCGCCAGCAGCTTGGGGGACGGCAACAATCAGCCCCAGCATTTT. The chain links TRBV5-1 to TRBJ1-5; possible D gene TRBD1, 5 bases. Germline CDR1 and CDR2: SGHRS and YFSETQ. The V and J ends lost 0 bases and 3 bases respectively, with 10 bases between them. CDR3 length: 15 amino acids.

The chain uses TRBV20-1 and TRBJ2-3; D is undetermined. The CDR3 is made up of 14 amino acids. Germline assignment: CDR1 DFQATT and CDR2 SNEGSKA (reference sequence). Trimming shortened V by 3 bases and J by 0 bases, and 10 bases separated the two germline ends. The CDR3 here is CSASGLLSTDTQYF. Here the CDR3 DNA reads TGCAGTGCTAGTGGTCTTCTTAGCACAGATACGCAGTATTTT.

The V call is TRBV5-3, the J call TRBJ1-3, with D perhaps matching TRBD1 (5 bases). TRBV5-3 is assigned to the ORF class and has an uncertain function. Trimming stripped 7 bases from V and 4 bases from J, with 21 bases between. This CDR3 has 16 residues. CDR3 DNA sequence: TGTGCCAGAGGAACCTTCCGGGGGAGGGGAGGAAACACCATATATTTT. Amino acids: CARGTFRGRGGNTIYF.

CDR3 residues: CASSLYLREQSEQFF. Here the CDR3 DNA reads TGTGCCAGCAGCTTGTACTTACGAGAACAAAGCGAGCAGTTCTTC. The chain combines TRBV5-5 with TRBJ2-1; D call uncertain. V gave up 1 base and J gave up 10 bases, with 18 bases separating them. This CDR3 has 15 amino acids. Germline V gene sequence: CDR1 SGHKS, CDR2 YYEKEE (reference sequence).

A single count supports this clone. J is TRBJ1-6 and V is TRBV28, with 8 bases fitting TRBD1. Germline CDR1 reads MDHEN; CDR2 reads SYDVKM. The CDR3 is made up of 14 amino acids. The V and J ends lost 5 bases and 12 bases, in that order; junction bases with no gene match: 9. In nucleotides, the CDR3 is TGTGCCAGCAGTATACGGACAGGGAAGATACCCCTCCACTTT. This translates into CASSIRTGKIPLHF.

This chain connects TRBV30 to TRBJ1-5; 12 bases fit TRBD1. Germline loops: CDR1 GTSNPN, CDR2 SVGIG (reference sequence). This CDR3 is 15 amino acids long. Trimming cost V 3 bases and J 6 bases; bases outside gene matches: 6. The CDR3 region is CAWSPGTGGGQPQHF. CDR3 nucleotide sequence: TGTGCCTGGAGCCCCGGGACAGGGGGCGGTCAGCCCCAGCATTTT.

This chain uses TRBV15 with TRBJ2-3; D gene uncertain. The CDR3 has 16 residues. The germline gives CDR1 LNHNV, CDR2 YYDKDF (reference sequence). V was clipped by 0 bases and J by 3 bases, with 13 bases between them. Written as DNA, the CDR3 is TGTGCCACCAGCAGAGATAGGAAACTCGGGACAGATACGCAGTATTTT. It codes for CATSRDRKLGTDTQYF. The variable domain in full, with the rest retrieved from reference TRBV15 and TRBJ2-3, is DAMVIQNPRYQVTQFGKPVTLSCSQTLNHNVMYWYQQKSSQAPKLLFHYYDKDFNNEADTPDNFQSRRPNTSFCFLDIRSPGLGDTAMYLCATSRDRKLGTDTQYFGPGTRLTVL.

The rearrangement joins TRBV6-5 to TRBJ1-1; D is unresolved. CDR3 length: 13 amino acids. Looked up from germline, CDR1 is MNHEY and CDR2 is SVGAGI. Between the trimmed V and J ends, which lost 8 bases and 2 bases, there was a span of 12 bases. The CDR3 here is CASFLDGNTEAFF. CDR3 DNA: TGTGCCAGCTTCCTAGACGGAAACACTGAAGCTTTCTTT.

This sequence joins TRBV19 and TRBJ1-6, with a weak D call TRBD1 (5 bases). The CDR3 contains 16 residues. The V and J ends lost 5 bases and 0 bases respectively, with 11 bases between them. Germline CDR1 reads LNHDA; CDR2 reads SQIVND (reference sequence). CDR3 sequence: CASSRDPSSYNSPLHF. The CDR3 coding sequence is TGTGCCAGTAGTCGGGACCCCAGCTCCTATAATTCACCCCTCCACTTT. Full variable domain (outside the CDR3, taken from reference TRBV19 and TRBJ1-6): DGGITQSPKYLFRKEGQNVTLSCEQNLNHDAMYWYRQDPGQGLRLIYYSQIVNDFQKGDIAEGYSVSREKKESFPLTVTSAQKNPTAFYLCASSRDPSSYNSPLHFGNGTRLTVT.

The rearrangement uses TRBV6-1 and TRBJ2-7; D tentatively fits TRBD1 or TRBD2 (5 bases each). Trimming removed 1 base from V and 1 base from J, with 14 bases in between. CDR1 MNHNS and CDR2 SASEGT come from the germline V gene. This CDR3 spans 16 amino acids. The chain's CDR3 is CASSEEMGPESYEQYF. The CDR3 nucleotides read TGTGCCAGCAGTGAAGAAATGGGACCGGAATCCTACGAGCAGTACTTC.

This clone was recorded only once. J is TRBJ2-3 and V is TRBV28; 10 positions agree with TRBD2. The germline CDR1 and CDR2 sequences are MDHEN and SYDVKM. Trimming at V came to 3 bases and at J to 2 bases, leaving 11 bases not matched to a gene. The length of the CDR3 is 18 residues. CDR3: CASSLAGGLAGVTDTQYF. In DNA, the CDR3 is TGTGCCAGCAGTTTGGCGGGCGGGCTAGCGGGAGTCACAGATACGCAGTATTTT.

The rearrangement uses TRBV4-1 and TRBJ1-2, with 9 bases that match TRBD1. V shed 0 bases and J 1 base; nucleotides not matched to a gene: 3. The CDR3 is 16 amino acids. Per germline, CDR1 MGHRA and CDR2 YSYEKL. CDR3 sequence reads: CASSQEWDRVNYGYTF. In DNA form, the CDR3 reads TGCGCCAGCAGCCAAGAGTGGGACAGGGTTAACTATGGCTACACCTTC.

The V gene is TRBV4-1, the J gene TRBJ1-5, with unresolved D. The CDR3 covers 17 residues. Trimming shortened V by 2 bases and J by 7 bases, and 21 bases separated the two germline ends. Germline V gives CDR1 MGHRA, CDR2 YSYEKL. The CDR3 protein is CASSQTHRARSSQPQHF. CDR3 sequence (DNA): TGCGCCAGCAGCCAAACCCACCGGGCCCGGTCATCCCAGCCCCAGCATTTT.

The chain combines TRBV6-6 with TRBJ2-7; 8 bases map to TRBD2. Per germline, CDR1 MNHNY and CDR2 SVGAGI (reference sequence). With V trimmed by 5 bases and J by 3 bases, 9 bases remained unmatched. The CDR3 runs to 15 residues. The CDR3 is CASSHPAGTSYEQYF. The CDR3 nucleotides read TGTGCCAGCAGTCACCCGGCAGGGACTAGCTACGAGCAGTACTTC.

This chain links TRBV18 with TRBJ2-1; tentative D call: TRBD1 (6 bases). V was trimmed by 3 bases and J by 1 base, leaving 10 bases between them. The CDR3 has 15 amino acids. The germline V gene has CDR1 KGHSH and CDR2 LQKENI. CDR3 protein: CASSPDRASYNEQFF. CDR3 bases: TGTGCCAGCTCACCGGACAGAGCATCCTACAATGAGCAGTTCTTC.